This T cell receptor (beta chain) is from a study of tumor-infiltrating lymphocytes in primary liver carcinoma. Overall study context: The patients comprised men and women between the ages of 30 and 69 years. General study findings and limits: Tumor-adjacent and tumor-blood pairs displayed less overlap than did pairs of tumor regions. Blood's top-250-clone fraction was significantly lower than that of tumors (p = 0.039).

Germline V gene sequence: CDR1 MNHEY, CDR2 SMNVEV (reference sequence). The CDR3 contains 14 residues. V lost 2 bases and J lost 7, with 11 bases in between. Both RNA and DNA were isolated together from roughly 20-30 mg of bulk tissue that had not been sorted. Subjects presented with primary liver carcinoma managed by surgical resection. A primer matching the constant region was used to make TCR beta cDNA from approximately 0.45 ug of total RNA. A slightly modified ARM-PCR protocol with three nested multiplex PCR rounds produced these TCR beta libraries. The study ran its first two PCR rounds for roughly 11 cycles each, using TRBV1-TRBV30 forward primers and a C-beta reverse primer. TCRdb passed the multiplex PCR reads through MiXCR, listing each CDR3 protein once. The sample consists of around 80,000 distinct CDR3 sequences, roughly 71% of them appearing once. This clonotype has only a few counts. Antigen unknown.

The rearrangement uses TRBV27 and TRBJ1-4, with no clear D. The sequencing sample was made of tumor-adjacent normal liver tissue. The receptor was isolated from a man aged 35 to 55 with primary liver carcinoma and hepatitis B virus infection. CDR3 nucleotides: TGTGCCAGCAGTTTAAAAGGGTCAGGTGAAAAACTGTTTTTT. Translation: CASSLKGSGEKLFF.